These 9 T cell receptor beta chains originate from one sample sequenced in a study of OX40 agonist ivuxolimab in advanced cancers. Libraries were prepared through the immunoSEQ multiplex PCR assay. Drawn from immuneACCESS, this table holds only the in-frame rearrangements with V and J called that TCRdb kept. Clones are partly lost; checked studies trace under half to an unresolved V gene and leave the rest unexplained. In this sample the table shows 55,000 to 70,000 clones, about 80% of which occur a single time. The ten most abundant clones make up approximately 4.8% of the sample. The source material was CD4+ or CD8+ T cells sorted from blood, sampled in a trial of the OX40 agonist ivuxolimab. These receptors all come from an adult with an advanced solid tumor such as melanoma, head and neck, liver or kidney cancer.

The CDR3 sequence is CASSLDRGFTDTQYF. The CDR3 coding sequence is TGTGCCAGCAGCTTAGACAGGGGGTTCACAGATACGCAGTATTTT. This chain links TRBV7-9 with TRBJ2-3; 8 bases align to TRBD1. V was clipped by 1 base and J by 2 bases; unmatched bases: 2. Germline values: CDR1 SEHNR, CDR2 FQNEAQ (reference sequence). This CDR3 is built from 15 residues.

This clone occurred once. The chain uses TRBV27 and TRBJ2-1; TRBD2 matches 14 bases. This CDR3 contains 15 residues. J was trimmed by 6 bases and V by 8 bases; bases with no gene match: 6. Germline CDR1 and CDR2: MNHEY and SMNVEV (reference sequence). CDR3: CASGDGLAGGNEQFF. In DNA, the CDR3 is TGTGCCAGCGGGGACGGACTAGCGGGGGGCAATGAGCAGTTCTTC.

The CDR3 loop reads CASSDGEVRNEQFF. The CDR3 nucleotides are TGCGCCAGCAGTGATGGTGAGGTCAGGAATGAGCAGTTCTTC. V gene TRBV10-1 combines with J gene TRBJ2-1; D uncertain. The germline CDR1 and CDR2 sequences are WNHNN and SYGVQD (reference sequence). Trimming took 3 bases from V and 7 from J, leaving 13 bases between them. The CDR3 spans 14 residues.

In its sample, this clone ranks as medium-sized. The genes are TRBV9 and TRBJ2-3; a weak D match, TRBD2 (5 bases). Trimming shortened V by 3 bases and J by 0 bases, and 11 bases separated the two germline ends. This CDR3 region has 15 residues. Germline-derived CDR1 and CDR2 are SGDLS and YYNGEE. CDR3 sequence: CASSGSRTSTDTQYF. DNA for the CDR3: TGTGCCAGCAGCGGATCTAGGACTAGCACAGATACGCAGTATTTT.

This clone was detected only once. The chain carries TRBV7-6 and TRBJ2-3, with 8 positions matching TRBD2. V was clipped by 1 base and J by 0 bases; unmatched bases: 6. Germline CDR1 is SGHVS and CDR2 is FNYEAQ. CDR3 length: 17 amino acids. The CDR3 DNA is TGTGCCAGCAGCTTAGAAACTAGCGGAACTAGCACAGATACGCAGTATTTT. This sequence encodes CASSLETSGTSTDTQYF.

A few counts support this clone. The chain carries TRBV11-2 and TRBJ2-1; D perhaps matches TRBD2 (6 bases). V lost 5 bases, J lost 5 bases, and 16 bases lay in between. In germline, CDR1 is SGHAT, CDR2 FQNNGV. The CDR3 length is 15 residues. CDR3 in amino acids: CASSPPPGLHNEQFF. CDR3 DNA sequence: TGTGCCAGCAGCCCACCTCCGGGACTCCACAATGAGCAGTTCTTC.

The V and J genes are TRBV29-1 and TRBJ2-3; D unresolved. V shed 6 bases and J shed 0 bases, with 7 bases lying between them. This CDR3 has 12 residues. CDR1 SQVTM and CDR2 ANQGSEA come from the germline V gene. The CDR3 loop reads CSVRISTDTQYF. The CDR3, as DNA: TGCAGCGTACGGATTAGCACAGATACGCAGTATTTT.

V usage is TRBV2 and J usage is TRBJ2-1; 12 nucleotides line up with TRBD2. The germline gives CDR1 SNHLY, CDR2 FYNNEI. V lost 5 bases to trimming and J lost 1 base; unmatched junction nucleotides: 3. The CDR3 totals 16 residues. CDR3 coding DNA: TGTGCCAGCAGTTTTGGACTAGCGGGGTCCTACAATGAGCAGTTCTTC. This codes for CASSFGLAGSYNEQFF.

CDR3 nucleotides: TGTGCCAGCAGCCCCGGCGGGACAAACACCGGGGAGCTGTTTTTT. The encoded protein is CASSPGGTNTGELFF. The rearrangement links TRBV11-3 to TRBJ2-2; D could derive from TRBD1 or TRBD2 (6 bases each). The CDR3 is made up of 15 amino acids. Germline values: CDR1 SGHNT, CDR2 YENEEA. Trimming took off 5 bases at V and 2 bases at J, with 12 bases between the two ends.